This T cell receptor beta chain was identified in a study of chemoradiotherapy in HPV16-positive cancers. Overall study: Functional T-cell assays on a couple of HPV16-positive patients' cells defined candidate HPV-specific clones and common TCR motifs. Overall study results and limits: During treatment, candidate HPV-specific clones and E7-related motifs expanded in tumor. In HPV16-positive patients, HPV-responsive T-cell expansion tracked better recurrence-free survival. The functional HPV-specific definition rests on just a couple of HPV16-positive patients.

Germline lookup yields CDR1 LNHDA and CDR2 SQIVND (reference sequence). This CDR3 is 12 amino acids long. Trimming took off 6 bases at V and 6 bases at J, with 11 bases between the two ends. As regards this clone: Antigen: not known.

Data came from immunoSEQ multiplex PCR; TCRdb stores just in-frame clones and leaves some out. The repertoire includes 15,000 or so clones, around 70% of them detected once, and around 7.6% sits in the top ten. The sample in question was tumor tissue, obtained from a patient who underwent chemoradiotherapy. The TCR originated in a human donor with HPV-associated anogenital cancer. The rearrangement uses TRBV19 and TRBJ1-2; the D gene is possibly TRBD1 (6 bases). In nucleotides, the CDR3 is TGTGCCAGTAGCCCTACAGGGAATGGCTACACCTTC. Its translation: CASSPTGNGYTF.